The 28 T cell receptor beta chains presented below share a single source sample, sequenced in a study of T cell changes during pregnancy in multiple sclerosis. Generated by immunoSEQ multiplex PCR, the TCRdb table keeps only in-frame clones and is missing some. Of tens of thousands of clones in the sample, approximately 92% were seen once. Specimen: peripheral blood, collected in the first trimester of pregnancy. Receptors originate from a female donor with multiple sclerosis, enrolled in a pregnancy study.

The CDR3, as DNA: TGTGCCAGCAGATTAGAACAGGGGGCCGGTCAGCCCCAGCATTTT. This translates into CASRLEQGAGQPQHF. The chain uses TRBV14 and TRBJ1-5; 9 bases fit TRBD1. This CDR3 comprises 15 residues. Germline CDR1 and CDR2: SGHDN and FVKESK. The V gene end was trimmed by 6 bases and the J gene end by 6 bases; junction bases not matched to a gene: 9.

This chain uses TRBV28 with TRBJ2-7; 7 bases agree with TRBD2. CDR3 length equals 14 residues. Germline CDR1 reads MDHEN; CDR2 reads SYDVKM. The junction had 5 bases not matched to a gene; V was cut back by 4 bases and J by 2 bases. CDR3 nucleotide sequence: TGTGCCAGCAGTTCTCCTAGCGGTACCTACGAGCAGTACTTC. Its translation is CASSSPSGTYEQYF.

The chain links TRBV30 to TRBJ1-3; no clear D. The CDR3 contains 13 residues. Trimming shortened V by 1 base and J by 1 base, and 5 bases separated the two germline ends. Per germline, CDR1 GTSNPN and CDR2 SVGIG (reference sequence). The CDR3 bases are TGTGCCTGGAGTGAGGAGTCTGGAAACACCATATATTTT. It specifies CAWSEESGNTIYF.

The chain employs TRBV19 and TRBJ1-5, with 9 bases matching TRBD1. The CDR3 spans 17 residues. Germline V lookup: CDR1 LNHDA, CDR2 SQIVND (reference sequence). V dropped 3 bases and J dropped 2; count of bases not matched to a gene: 8. The chain's CDR3 is CASSISGTGLRNQPQHF. CDR3 in DNA: TGTGCCAGTAGTATCTCCGGGACAGGGCTCCGCAATCAGCCCCAGCATTTT.

CDR3 in amino acids: CASSPILESSGANVLTF. The DNA for the CDR3 is TGCGCCAGCAGCCCAATACTAGAAAGCTCTGGGGCCAACGTCCTGACTTTC. V usage is TRBV4-1 and J usage is TRBJ2-6; D is perhaps TRBD2 (5 bases). The germline V gene has CDR1 MGHRA and CDR2 YSYEKL. The CDR3 runs to 17 residues. The V gene lost 4 bases and the J gene lost 0 bases, with 13 bases spanning the gap.

CDR3 DNA sequence: TGCGCCAGCAGCTCCCGGGACACGCTCGACGAGCAGTACTTC. Protein sequence: CASSSRDTLDEQYF. The chain joins TRBV5-1 to TRBJ2-7; D is possibly TRBD1 (6 bases). Trimming stripped 3 bases from V and 5 bases from J, with 15 bases between. This CDR3 spans 14 amino acids. Germline CDR1 is SGHRS and CDR2 is YFSETQ.

V usage is TRBV9 and J usage is TRBJ2-3; 11 bases fit TRBD2. CDR3 size: 15 residues. V was pared by 3 bases and J by 5 bases, with 5 bases of the junction left unmatched. The V gene's germline CDR1 is SGDLS and CDR2 YYNGEE. DNA of the CDR3: TGTGCCAGCAGCGGAGGGACTAGCGGTAGAGATACGCAGTATTTT. Its translation is CASSGGTSGRDTQYF.

V usage is TRBV9 and J usage is TRBJ2-3, with 8 bases matching TRBD1. The germline V gene encodes CDR1 SGDLS and CDR2 YYNGEE. Trimming removed 0 bases from V and 5 bases from J; junction bases left unmatched: 8. CDR3 length: 16 residues. The CDR3: CASSVAAGGAGDTQYF. The DNA for the CDR3 is TGTGCCAGCAGCGTAGCGGCAGGGGGCGCAGGAGATACGCAGTATTTT.

J is TRBJ2-2 and V is TRBV10-3; TRBD1 might be the D (8 bases). Between the trimmed V and J ends, which lost 5 bases and 4 bases, there was a span of 20 bases. The CDR3 is made up of 17 amino acids. Germline CDR1 ENHRY, CDR2 SYGVKD. The DNA for the CDR3 is TGTGCCATCAGTCCGCGGGGGACAGGAAGTTCCACCGGGGAGCTGTTTTTT. It is translated as CAISPRGTGSSTGELFF.

DNA of the CDR3: TGCGCCAGCAGCCAAGGCCCCATATCACAGGGTTGGACTGAAGCTTTCTTT. It specifies CASSQGPISQGWTEAFF. This chain uses TRBV4-1 with TRBJ1-1; possibly TRBD1 for D (6 bases). V dropped 1 base and J dropped 5 bases, with 20 bases sitting between them. There are 17 residues in the CDR3. Germline V gives CDR1 MGHRA, CDR2 YSYEKL.

V and J are TRBV19 and TRBJ2-7; 12 bases match TRBD2. The CDR3 extends over 19 amino acids. Germline lookup yields CDR1 LNHDA and CDR2 SQIVND (reference sequence). V was pared by 3 bases and J by 7 bases, with 19 bases of the junction left unmatched. CDR3 amino acids: CASSISRLAGVTRPREQYF. CDR3 in DNA: TGTGCCAGTAGTATTTCCAGACTAGCGGGAGTCACTCGCCCTAGAGAGCAGTACTTC.

The chain employs TRBV25-1 and TRBJ1-1, with D perhaps matching TRBD1 (5 bases). Germline CDR1 is MGHDK and CDR2 is SYGVNS. The germline V and J ends were trimmed by 6 bases and 6 bases, with 26 bases remaining between them. This CDR3 has 17 amino acids. The DNA for the CDR3 is TGTGCCAGCAGGTCAGGGAACCCCTGGGATGGTCGTCCTGAAGCTTTCTTT. This sequence encodes CASRSGNPWDGRPEAFF.

The chain couples TRBV6-6 to TRBJ1-5; D ambiguous. The CDR3 has 14 amino acids. CDR1 and CDR2 from the germline V gene are MNHNY and SVGAGI (reference sequence). Trimming took 2 bases from V and 2 from J, leaving 7 bases between them. In nucleotides, the CDR3 is TGTGCCAGCAGTTACAACGGGGGCAATCAGCCCCAGCATTTT. This codes for CASSYNGGNQPQHF.

The chain combines TRBV5-1 with TRBJ2-7, with D possibly matching TRBD1 (5 bases). In germline, CDR1 is SGHRS, CDR2 YFSETQ. V lost 5 bases and J lost 3, with 15 bases in between. The CDR3 is 14 residues long. CDR3 sequence reads: CASSLAGKIYEQYF. The CDR3 DNA follows: TGCGCCAGCAGTCTGGCAGGGAAAATCTACGAGCAGTACTTC. The complete variable domain, with remaining parts taken from reference TRBV5-1 and TRBJ2-7, reads KAGVTQTPRYLIKTRGQQVTLSCSPISGHRSVSWYQQTPGQGLQFLFEYFSETQRNKGNFPGRFSGRQFSNSRSEMNVSTLELGDSALYLCASSLAGKIYEQYFGPGTRLTVT.

The V call is TRBV19, the J call TRBJ1-2; TRBD1 aligns across 8 bases. There are 12 residues in the CDR3. Germline CDR1 reads LNHDA; CDR2 reads SQIVND (reference sequence). V gave up 2 bases and J gave up 14 bases; unmatched junction bases: 7. The CDR3 reads CASSIPDRAETF. The CDR3 nucleotides are TGTGCCAGTAGTATACCGGACAGGGCCGAAACCTTC.

The chain links TRBV18 to TRBJ1-1; TRBD1 agrees at 12 bases. CDR3 size: 16 residues. Unmatched junction bases numbered 3, after V lost 4 bases and J lost 0 bases. The V gene's germline CDR1 is KGHSH and CDR2 LQKENI. The CDR3 here is CASSLGQGALNTEAFF. CDR3 bases: TGTGCCAGCTCACTGGGACAGGGGGCTCTGAACACTGAAGCTTTCTTT.

The chain has TRBV9 and TRBJ2-4; TRBD2 matches 8 bases. Unmatched junction bases numbered 14, after V lost 0 bases and J lost 6 bases. The germline CDR1 and CDR2 sequences are SGDLS and YYNGEE. This CDR3 is built from 18 residues. The CDR3 region has the DNA TGTGCCAGCAGCGTAGAGGGGGGGGGTCGGGCGGGAGGAAACATTCAGTACTTC. This encodes CASSVEGGGRAGGNIQYF.

V and J are TRBV7-9 and TRBJ1-5; possibly TRBD1 for D (6 bases). Per germline, CDR1 SEHNR and CDR2 FQNEAQ (reference sequence). Trimming removed 1 base from V and 4 bases from J, with 17 bases in between. This CDR3 is 17 amino acids long. The chain's CDR3 is CASSLVLAGRGNQPQHF. The CDR3 DNA is TGTGCCAGCAGCTTAGTTTTGGCTGGCAGGGGTAATCAGCCCCAGCATTTT.

The rearrangement uses TRBV7-3 and TRBJ2-3, with D hard to call. Germline V CDR1 and CDR2: SGHTA, FQGTGA. Trimming left V 5 bases short and J 3 bases short, with 9 bases between. CDR3 length equals 13 residues. CDR3 protein: CASSAQATDTQYF. The CDR3 nucleotides read TGTGCCAGCAGCGCTCAGGCTACAGATACGCAGTATTTT.

The rearrangement uses TRBV19 and TRBJ1-5; D unclear. V was shortened by 3 bases and J by 2 bases, with 11 bases between the two germline ends. CDR3 length equals 15 residues. Germline lookup yields CDR1 LNHDA and CDR2 SQIVND (reference sequence). DNA of the CDR3: TGTGCCAGTAGTATGGGAGCCATGGGCAATCAGCCCCAGCATTTT. It is translated as CASSMGAMGNQPQHF.

This clone was detected only a few times. This rearrangement joins TRBV7-2 to TRBJ1-6, with D possibly being TRBD1 (5 bases). V was cut by 1 base and J by 8 bases, with 18 bases left in between. Germline values: CDR1 SGHTA, CDR2 FQGNSA. The CDR3 sequence is 17 residues long. CDR3 nucleotides: TGTGCCAGCAGCTTAGATGGGGCAGGGAAGGCCCATTCACCCCTCCACTTT. This encodes CASSLDGAGKAHSPLHF.

This chain connects TRBV7-2 to TRBJ2-1; TRBD2 agrees at 7 bases. V lost 2 bases, J lost 2 bases, and 3 bases stayed unmatched. The length of the CDR3 is 15 residues. CDR1 is SGHTA, CDR2 FQGNSA, per germline. CDR3 sequence reads: CASSLMGRAYNEQFF. CDR3 nucleotides: TGTGCCAGCAGCTTAATGGGGAGGGCCTACAATGAGCAGTTCTTC.

The V and J genes are TRBV28 and TRBJ2-4, with D maybe TRBD2 (5 bases). Germline V gene lookup returns CDR1 MDHEN and CDR2 SYDVKM. Trimming pared 5 bases from V and 12 bases from J, leaving 14 bases between. The CDR3 contains 12 residues. In DNA form, the CDR3 reads TGTGCCAGCAGTCAGAGGACGGAGGCTCAGTACTTC. This codes for CASSQRTEAQYF.

The chain carries TRBV5-4 and TRBJ1-1; tentatively, D is TRBD1 (6 bases). Trimming took 5 bases from V and 0 from J, leaving 14 bases between them. The CDR3 sequence is 15 residues long. The germline V gene encodes CDR1 SGHNT and CDR2 YYREEE (reference sequence). CDR3 region: CASRQGHRMNTEAFF. In DNA form, the CDR3 reads TGTGCCAGCAGACAGGGACATCGCATGAACACTGAAGCTTTCTTT.

This sequence joins TRBV5-1 and TRBJ2-5; 9 nucleotides align to TRBD2. The CDR3 length is 14 residues. Trimming cost V 4 bases and J 5 bases; bases outside gene matches: 6. CDR1 is SGHRS and CDR2 is YFSETQ in the germline V gene. CDR3 nucleotide sequence: TGCGCCAGCAGCCTGACTAGCGGAAGGGAGACCCAGTACTTC. Its translation is CASSLTSGRETQYF. Full variable domain (missing parts from reference TRBV5-1 and TRBJ2-5): KAGVTQTPRYLIKTRGQQVTLSCSPISGHRSVSWYQQTPGQGLQFLFEYFSETQRNKGNFPGRFSGRQFSNSRSEMNVSTLELGDSALYLCASSLTSGRETQYFGPGTRLLVL.

The chain recombines TRBV30 with TRBJ2-3; 8 positions agree with TRBD2. Germline V gene data show CDR1 as GTSNPN and CDR2 as SVGIG (reference sequence). Trimming removed 3 bases from V and 4 bases from J; junction bases left unmatched: 9. The CDR3 extends over 15 amino acids. DNA of the CDR3: TGTGCCTGGAGCGACCGACTAGCGAGCGCAGATACGCAGTATTTT. It translates to CAWSDRLASADTQYF.

The rearrangement joins TRBV2 to TRBJ2-7; TRBD2 agrees at 8 bases. Germline V lookup: CDR1 SNHLY, CDR2 FYNNEI. V was pared by 8 bases and J by 0 bases, with 6 bases of the junction left unmatched. This CDR3 region has 14 residues. CDR3 amino acids: CASGRLANSYEQYF. The CDR3 DNA reads as TGTGCCAGCGGCCGACTAGCGAACTCCTACGAGCAGTACTTC.

This chain joins TRBV7-9 and TRBJ1-1; TRBD1 is a possible D gene (6 bases). This CDR3 has 14 amino acids. V lost 5 bases, J lost 6 bases, and 16 bases lay in between. The germline V gene encodes CDR1 SEHNR and CDR2 FQNEAQ (reference sequence). CDR3 amino acids: CASSRGGASPEAFF. CDR3 nucleotides: TGTGCCAGCAGCAGGGGGGGCGCCAGCCCTGAAGCTTTCTTT. The full variable domain, in which reference TRBV7-9 and TRBJ1-1 provide the parts outside the CDR3, is DTGVSQNPRHKITKRGQNVTFRCDPISEHNRLYWYRQTLGQGPEFLTYFQNEAQLEKSRLLSDRFSAERPKGSFSTLEIQRTEQGDSAMYLCASSRGGASPEAFFGQGTRLTVV.